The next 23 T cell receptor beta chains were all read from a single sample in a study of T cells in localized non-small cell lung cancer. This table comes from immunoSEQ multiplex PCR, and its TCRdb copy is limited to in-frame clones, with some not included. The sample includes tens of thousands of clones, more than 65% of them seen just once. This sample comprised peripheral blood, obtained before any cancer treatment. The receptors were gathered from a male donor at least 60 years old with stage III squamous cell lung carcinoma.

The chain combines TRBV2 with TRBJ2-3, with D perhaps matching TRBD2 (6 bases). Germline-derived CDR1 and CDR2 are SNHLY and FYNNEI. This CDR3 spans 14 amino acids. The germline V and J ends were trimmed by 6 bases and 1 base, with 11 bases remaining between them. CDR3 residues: CASRRGGGTDTQYF. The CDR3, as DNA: TGTGCCAGCAGGCGGGGTGGGGGCACAGATACGCAGTATTTT.

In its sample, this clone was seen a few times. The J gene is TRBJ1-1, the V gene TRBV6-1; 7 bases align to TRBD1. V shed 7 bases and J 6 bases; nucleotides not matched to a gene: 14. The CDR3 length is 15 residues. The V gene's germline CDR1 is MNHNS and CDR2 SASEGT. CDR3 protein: CASKGRLDRDAEAFF. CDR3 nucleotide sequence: TGTGCCAGCAAGGGGCGCCTAGACAGGGACGCTGAAGCTTTCTTT.

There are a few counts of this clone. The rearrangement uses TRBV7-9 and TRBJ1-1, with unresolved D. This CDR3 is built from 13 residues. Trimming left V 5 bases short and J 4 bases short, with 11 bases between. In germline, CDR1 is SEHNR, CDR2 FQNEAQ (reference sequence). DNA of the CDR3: TGTGCCAGCAGCCTTACCGCGATCACTGAAGCTTTCTTT. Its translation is CASSLTAITEAFF. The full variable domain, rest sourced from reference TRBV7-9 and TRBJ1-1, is DTGVSQNPRHKITKRGQNVTFRCDPISEHNRLYWYRQTLGQGPEFLTYFQNEAQLEKSRLLSDRFSAERPKGSFSTLEIQRTEQGDSAMYLCASSLTAITEAFFGQGTRLTVV.

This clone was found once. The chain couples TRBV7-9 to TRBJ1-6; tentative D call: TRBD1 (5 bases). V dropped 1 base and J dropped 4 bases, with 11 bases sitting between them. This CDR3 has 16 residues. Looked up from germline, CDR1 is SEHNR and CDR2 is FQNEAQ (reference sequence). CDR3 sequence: CASSLEGTPYNSPLHF. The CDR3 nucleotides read TGTGCCAGCAGCTTAGAGGGGACCCCATATAATTCACCCCTCCACTTT.

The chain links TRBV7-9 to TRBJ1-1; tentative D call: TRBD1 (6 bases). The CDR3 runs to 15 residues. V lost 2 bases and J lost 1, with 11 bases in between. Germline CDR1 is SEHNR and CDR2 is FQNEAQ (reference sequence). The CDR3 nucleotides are TGTGCCAGCAGCTTACTAGCAGGGGCGAACACTGAAGCTTTCTTT. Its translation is CASSLLAGANTEAFF.

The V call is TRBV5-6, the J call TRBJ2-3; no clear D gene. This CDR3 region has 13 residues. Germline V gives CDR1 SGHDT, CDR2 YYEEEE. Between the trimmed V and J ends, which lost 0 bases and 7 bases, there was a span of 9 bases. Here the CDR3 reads CASSLGGSYTQYF. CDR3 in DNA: TGTGCCAGCAGCTTGGGGGGATCTTATACGCAGTATTTT. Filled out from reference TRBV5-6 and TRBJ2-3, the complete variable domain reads DAGVTQSPTHLIKTRGQQVTLRCSPKSGHDTVSWYQQALGQGPQFIFQYYEEEERQRGNFPDRFSGHQFPNYSSELNVNALLLGDSALYLCASSLGGSYTQYFGPGTRLTVL.

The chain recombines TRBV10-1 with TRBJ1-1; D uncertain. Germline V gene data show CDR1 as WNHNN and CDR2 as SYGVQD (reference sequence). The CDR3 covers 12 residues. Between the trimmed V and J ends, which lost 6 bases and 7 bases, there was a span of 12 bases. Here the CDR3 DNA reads TGCGCCAGCAGGGGTCCGGGCCTTGAAGCTTTCTTT. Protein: CASRGPGLEAFF.

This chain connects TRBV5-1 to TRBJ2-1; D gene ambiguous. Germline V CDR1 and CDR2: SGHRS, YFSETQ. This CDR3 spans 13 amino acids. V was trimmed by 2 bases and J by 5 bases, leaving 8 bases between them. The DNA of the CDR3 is TGCGCCAGCAGCTTAGAGGTAAACAATGAGCAGTTCTTC. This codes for CASSLEVNNEQFF.

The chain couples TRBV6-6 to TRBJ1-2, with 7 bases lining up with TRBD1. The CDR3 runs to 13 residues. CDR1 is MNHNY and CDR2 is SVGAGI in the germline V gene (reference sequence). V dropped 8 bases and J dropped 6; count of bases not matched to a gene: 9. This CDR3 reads CASRPGGDDGYTF. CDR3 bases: TGTGCCAGCCGTCCAGGGGGGGATGATGGCTACACCTTC.

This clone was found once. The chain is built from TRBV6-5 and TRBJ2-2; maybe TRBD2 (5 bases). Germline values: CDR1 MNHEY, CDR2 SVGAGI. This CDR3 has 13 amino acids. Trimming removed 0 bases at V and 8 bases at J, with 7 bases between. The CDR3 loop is CASSYSTGGELFF. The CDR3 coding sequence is TGTGCCAGCAGTTACTCGACGGGGGGGGAGCTGTTTTTT.

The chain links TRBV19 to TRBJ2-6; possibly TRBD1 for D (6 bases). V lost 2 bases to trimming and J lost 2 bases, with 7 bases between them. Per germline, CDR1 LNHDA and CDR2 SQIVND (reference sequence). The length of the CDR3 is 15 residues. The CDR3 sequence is CASSITGPGANVLTF. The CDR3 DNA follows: TGTGCCAGTAGTATAACAGGGCCTGGGGCCAACGTCCTGACTTTC.

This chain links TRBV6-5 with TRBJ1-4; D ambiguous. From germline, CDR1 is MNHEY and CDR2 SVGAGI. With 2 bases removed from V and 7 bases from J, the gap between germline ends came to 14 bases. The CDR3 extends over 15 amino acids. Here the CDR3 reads CASSYGSLYGEKLFF. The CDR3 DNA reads TGTGCCAGCAGTTACGGGAGTCTCTACGGTGAAAAACTGTTTTTT.

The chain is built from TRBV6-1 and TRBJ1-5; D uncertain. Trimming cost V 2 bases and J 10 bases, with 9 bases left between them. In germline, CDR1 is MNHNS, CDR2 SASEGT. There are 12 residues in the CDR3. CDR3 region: CASSELSQPQHF. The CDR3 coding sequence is TGTGCCAGCAGTGAACTCTCCCAACCCCAGCATTTT.

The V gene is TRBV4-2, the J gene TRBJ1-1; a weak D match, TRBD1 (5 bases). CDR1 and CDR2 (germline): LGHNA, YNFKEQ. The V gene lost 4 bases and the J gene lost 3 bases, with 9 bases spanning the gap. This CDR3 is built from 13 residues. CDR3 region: CASSLLQDTEAFF. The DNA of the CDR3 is TGTGCCAGCAGCCTTTTACAGGACACTGAAGCTTTCTTT.

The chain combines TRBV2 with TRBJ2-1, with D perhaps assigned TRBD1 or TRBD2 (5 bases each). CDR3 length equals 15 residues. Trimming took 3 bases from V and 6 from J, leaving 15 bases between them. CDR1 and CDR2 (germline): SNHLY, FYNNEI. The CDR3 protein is CASSEIGAAGNEQFF. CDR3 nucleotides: TGTGCCAGCAGTGAGATCGGGGCGGCGGGCAATGAGCAGTTCTTC.

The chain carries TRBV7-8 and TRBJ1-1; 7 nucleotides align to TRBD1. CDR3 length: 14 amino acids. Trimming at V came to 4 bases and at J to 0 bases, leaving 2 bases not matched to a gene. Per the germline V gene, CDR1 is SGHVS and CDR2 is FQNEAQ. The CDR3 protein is CASSSQGMNTEAFF. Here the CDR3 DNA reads TGTGCCAGCAGCTCACAGGGGATGAACACTGAAGCTTTCTTT.

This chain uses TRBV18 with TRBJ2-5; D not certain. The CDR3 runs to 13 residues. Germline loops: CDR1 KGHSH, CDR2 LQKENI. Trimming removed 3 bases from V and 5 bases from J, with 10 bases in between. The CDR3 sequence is CASSPSRSETQYF. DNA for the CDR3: TGTGCCAGCTCACCCTCACGATCGGAGACCCAGTACTTC.

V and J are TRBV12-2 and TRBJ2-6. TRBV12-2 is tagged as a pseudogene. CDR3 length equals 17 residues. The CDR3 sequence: CASRLSTTQSRANVLTF. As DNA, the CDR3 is TGTGCAAGTCGCCTGTCTACCACACAAAGTCGGGCCAACGTCCTGACTTTC.

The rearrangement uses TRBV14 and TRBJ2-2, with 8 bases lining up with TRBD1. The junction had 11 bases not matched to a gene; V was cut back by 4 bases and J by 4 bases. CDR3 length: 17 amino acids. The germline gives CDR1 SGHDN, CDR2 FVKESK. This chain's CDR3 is CASSPDLRTGLTGELFF. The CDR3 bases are TGTGCCAGCAGCCCAGACCTTCGGACAGGGCTCACCGGGGAGCTGTTTTTT.

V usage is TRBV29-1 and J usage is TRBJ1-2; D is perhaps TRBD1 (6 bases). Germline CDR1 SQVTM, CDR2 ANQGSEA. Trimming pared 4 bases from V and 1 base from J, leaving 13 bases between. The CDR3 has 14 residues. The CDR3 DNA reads TGCAGCGTTGGGGTCGGGGGCGATAACTATGGCTACACCTTC. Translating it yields CSVGVGGDNYGYTF. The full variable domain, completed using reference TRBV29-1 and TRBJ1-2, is SAVISQKPSRDICQRGTSLTIQCQVDSQVTMMFWYRQQPGQSLTLIATANQGSEATYESGFVIDKFPISRPNLTFSTLTVSNMSPEDSSIYLCSVGVGGDNYGYTFGSGTRLTVV.

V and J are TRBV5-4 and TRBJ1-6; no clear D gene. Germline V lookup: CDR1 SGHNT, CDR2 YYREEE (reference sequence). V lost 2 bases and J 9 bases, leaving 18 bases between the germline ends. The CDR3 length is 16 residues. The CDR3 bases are TGTGCCAGCAGCTTAGGAGGGTTTCGAGAGGGTTCACCCCTCCACTTT. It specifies CASSLGGFREGSPLHF. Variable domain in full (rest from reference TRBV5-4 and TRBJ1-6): ETGVTQSPTHLIKTRGQQVTLRCSSQSGHNTVSWYQQALGQGPQFIFQYYREEENGRGNFPPRFSGLQFPNYSSELNVNALELDDSALYLCASSLGGFREGSPLHFGNGTRLTVT.

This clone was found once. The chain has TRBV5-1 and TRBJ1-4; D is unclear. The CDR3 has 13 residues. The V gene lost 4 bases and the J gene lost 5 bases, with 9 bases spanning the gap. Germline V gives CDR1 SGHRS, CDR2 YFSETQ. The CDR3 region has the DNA TGCGCCAGCAGCCCGGGTTCAAATGAAAAACTGTTTTTT. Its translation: CASSPGSNEKLFF.

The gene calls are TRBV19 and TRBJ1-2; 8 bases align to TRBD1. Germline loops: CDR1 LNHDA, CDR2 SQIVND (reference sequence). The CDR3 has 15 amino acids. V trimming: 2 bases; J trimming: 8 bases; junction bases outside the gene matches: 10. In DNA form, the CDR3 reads TGTGCCAGTAGTATAACCCGACAGGGGAGTGGAGGCTACACCTTC. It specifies CASSITRQGSGGYTF.